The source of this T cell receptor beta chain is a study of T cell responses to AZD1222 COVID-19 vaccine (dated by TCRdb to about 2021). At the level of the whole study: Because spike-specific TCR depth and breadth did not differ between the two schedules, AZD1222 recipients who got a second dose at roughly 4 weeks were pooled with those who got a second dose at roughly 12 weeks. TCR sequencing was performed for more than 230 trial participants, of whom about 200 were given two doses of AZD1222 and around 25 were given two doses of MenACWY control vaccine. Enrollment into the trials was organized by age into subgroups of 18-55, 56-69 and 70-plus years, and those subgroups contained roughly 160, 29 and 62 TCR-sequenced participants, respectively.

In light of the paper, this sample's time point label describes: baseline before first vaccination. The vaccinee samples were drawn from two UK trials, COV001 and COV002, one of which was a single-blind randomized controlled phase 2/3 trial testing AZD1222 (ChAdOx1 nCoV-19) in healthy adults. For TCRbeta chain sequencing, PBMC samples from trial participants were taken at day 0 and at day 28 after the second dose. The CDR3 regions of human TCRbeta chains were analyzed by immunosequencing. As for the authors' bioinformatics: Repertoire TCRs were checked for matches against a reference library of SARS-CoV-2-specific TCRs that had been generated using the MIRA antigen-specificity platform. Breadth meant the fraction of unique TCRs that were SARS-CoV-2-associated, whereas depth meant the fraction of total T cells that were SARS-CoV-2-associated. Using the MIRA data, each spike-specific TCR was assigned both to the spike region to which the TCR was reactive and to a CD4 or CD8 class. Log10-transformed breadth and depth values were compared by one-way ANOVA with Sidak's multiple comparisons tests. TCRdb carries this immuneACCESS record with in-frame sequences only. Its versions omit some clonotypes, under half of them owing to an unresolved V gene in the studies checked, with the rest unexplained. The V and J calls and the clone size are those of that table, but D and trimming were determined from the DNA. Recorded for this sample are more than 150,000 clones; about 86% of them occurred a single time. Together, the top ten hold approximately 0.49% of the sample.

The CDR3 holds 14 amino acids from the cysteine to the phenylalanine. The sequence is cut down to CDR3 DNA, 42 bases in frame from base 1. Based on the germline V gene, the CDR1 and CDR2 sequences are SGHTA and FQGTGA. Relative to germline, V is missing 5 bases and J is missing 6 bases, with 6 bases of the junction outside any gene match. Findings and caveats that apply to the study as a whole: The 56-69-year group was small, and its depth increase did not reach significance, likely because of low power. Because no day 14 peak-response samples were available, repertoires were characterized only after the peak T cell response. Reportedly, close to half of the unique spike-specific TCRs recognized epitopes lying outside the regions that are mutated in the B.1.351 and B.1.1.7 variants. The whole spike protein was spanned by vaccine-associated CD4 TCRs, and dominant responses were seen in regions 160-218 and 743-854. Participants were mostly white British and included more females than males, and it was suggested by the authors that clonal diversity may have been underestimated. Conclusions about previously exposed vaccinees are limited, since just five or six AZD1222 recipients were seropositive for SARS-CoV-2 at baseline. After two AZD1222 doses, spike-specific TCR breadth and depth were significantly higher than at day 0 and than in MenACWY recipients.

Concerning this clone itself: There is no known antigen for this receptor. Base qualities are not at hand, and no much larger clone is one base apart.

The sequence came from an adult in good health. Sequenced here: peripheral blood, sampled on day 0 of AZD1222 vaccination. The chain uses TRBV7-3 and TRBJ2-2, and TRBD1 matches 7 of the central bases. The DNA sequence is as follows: TGTGCCAGCAGCCGTAGACAGGGCCCCGGGGAGCTGTTTTTT. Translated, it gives CASSRRQGPGELFF.